What follows describes a single T cell receptor beta chain. Its antigen is unknown. These data are taken from a study of OX40 agonist ivuxolimab in advanced cancers. The V gene's germline CDR1 is MNHEY and CDR2 SMNVEV (reference sequence). CDR3 length: 16 residues. V dropped 1 base and J dropped 0 bases, with 10 bases sitting between them. Sequenced by immunoSEQ multiplex PCR; TCRdb stores in-frame clones only, minus some. Of tens of thousands of clones detected, less than 95% appear once; the ten largest clones hold about 0.3%. The study's findings and limits: Some nonresponders additionally presented with little normalized T-cell clonal expansion. With doses of 0.1-3.0 mg/kg, partial responders showed among the lowest clonal expansion.

Samples were taken at baseline and on day 1 of cycles 4 and 7. The sequence was obtained from an adult with an advanced solid tumor such as melanoma, head and neck, liver or kidney cancer. This sequence joins TRBV27 and TRBJ2-1; D not resolved. Here the sequenced sample was CD4+ or CD8+ T cells sorted from blood, taken in a trial of the OX40 agonist ivuxolimab. The CDR3 bases are TGTGCCAGCAGTTTATTGGCGTGGAGCTCCTACAATGAGCAGTTCTTC. It specifies CASSLLAWSSYNEQFF.